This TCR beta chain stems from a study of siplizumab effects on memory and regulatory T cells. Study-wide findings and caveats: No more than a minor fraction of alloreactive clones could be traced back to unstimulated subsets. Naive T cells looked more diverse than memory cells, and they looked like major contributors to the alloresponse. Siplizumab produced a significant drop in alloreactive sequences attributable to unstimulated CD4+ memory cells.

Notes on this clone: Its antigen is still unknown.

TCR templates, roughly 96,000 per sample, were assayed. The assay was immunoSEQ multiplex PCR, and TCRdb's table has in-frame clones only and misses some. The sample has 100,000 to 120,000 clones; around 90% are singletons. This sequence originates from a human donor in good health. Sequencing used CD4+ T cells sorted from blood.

This CDR3 is CASSLELVSSPLHF. The CDR3 region has the DNA TGCGCCAGCAGCTTGGAGCTGGTTAGCTCACCCCTCCACTTT. The chain couples TRBV5-1 to TRBJ1-6; D not resolved. Germline lookup yields CDR1 SGHRS and CDR2 YFSETQ. This CDR3 region has 14 residues. V was clipped by 0 bases and J by 10 bases, with 11 bases between them.